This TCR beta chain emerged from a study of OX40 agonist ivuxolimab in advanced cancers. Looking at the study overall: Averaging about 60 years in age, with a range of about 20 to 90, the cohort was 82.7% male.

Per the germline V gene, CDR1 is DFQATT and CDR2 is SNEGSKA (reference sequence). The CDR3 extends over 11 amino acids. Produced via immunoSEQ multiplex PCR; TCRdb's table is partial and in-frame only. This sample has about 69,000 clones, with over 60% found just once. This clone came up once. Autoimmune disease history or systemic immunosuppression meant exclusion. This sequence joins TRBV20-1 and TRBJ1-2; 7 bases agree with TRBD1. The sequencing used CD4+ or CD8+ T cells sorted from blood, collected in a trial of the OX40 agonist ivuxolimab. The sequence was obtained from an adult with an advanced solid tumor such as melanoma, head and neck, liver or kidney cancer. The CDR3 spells CRPSGTDGYTF. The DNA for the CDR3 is TGCAGGCCCTCCGGGACAGATGGCTACACCTTC.